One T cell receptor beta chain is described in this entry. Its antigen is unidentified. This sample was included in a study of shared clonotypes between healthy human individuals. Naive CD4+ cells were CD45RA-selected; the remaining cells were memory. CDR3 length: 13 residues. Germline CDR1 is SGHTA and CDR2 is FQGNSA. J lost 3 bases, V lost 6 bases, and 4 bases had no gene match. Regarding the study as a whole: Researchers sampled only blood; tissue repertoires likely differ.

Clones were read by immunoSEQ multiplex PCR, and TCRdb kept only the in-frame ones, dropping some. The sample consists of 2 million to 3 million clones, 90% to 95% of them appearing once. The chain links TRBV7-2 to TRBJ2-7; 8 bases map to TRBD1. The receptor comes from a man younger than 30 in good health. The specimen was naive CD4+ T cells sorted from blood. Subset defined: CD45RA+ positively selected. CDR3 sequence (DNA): TGTGCCAGCAGTCGACAGGGGTTCTACGAGCAGTACTTC. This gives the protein CASSRQGFYEQYF.